The 10 T cell receptor beta chains below were found in one sample sequenced in a study of cytomegalovirus exposure and HLA in healthy donors. 13 Jbeta primers and 60 Vbeta primers were used for the PCR. Here immunoSEQ multiplex PCR was the method, and the copy in TCRdb shows in-frame clones only, minus some. The top ten clones hold approximately 6.2% of a sample with 120,000 to 150,000 clones, around 80% of them seen once. Source material: PBMCs. These receptors were collected from a man aged 35 to 55 in good health and CMV-seropositive.

The chain carries TRBV4-3 and TRBJ2-7; the D gene is possibly TRBD1 (6 bases). V lost 0 bases and J lost 3, with 15 bases in between. Germline CDR1 is LGHNA and CDR2 is YSLEER. The CDR3 consists of 16 residues. As DNA, the CDR3 is TGCGCCAGCAGCCAAGAACCCTCTCGAGGGGGCTACGAGCAGTACTTC. Translation gives CASSQEPSRGGYEQYF.

This chain joins TRBV7-2 and TRBJ2-4, with D perhaps TRBD2 (7 bases). This CDR3 is 16 amino acids long. V was pared by 5 bases and J by 9 bases, with 23 bases between. CDR1 and CDR2 from the germline V gene are SGHTA and FQGNSA. The CDR3 sequence: CASSVVAGALIGIQYF. The CDR3 nucleotides read TGTGCCAGCAGCGTAGTTGCGGGGGCTTTAATCGGCATTCAGTACTTC.

The chain is built from TRBV11-2 and TRBJ2-1; TRBD2 aligns across 14 bases. Germline V gene sequence: CDR1 SGHAT, CDR2 FQNNGV. V dropped 6 bases and J dropped 9; count of bases not matched to a gene: 4. CDR3 length equals 14 residues. Here the CDR3 DNA reads TGTGCCAGCAGGGGACTAGCGGGAGTGGGTGAGCAGTTCTTC. Translation: CASRGLAGVGEQFF. The full variable domain, its missing parts supplied by reference TRBV11-2 and TRBJ2-1, is EAGVAQSPRYKIIEKRQSVAFWCNPISGHATLYWYQQILGQGPKLLIQFQNNGVVDDSQLPKDRFSAERLKGVDSTLKIQPAKLEDSAVYLCASRGLAGVGEQFFGPGTRLTVL.

The chain has TRBV19 and TRBJ1-2; D unresolved. Germline V CDR1 and CDR2: LNHDA, SQIVND (reference sequence). The CDR3 has 12 amino acids. V was shortened by 6 bases and J by 7 bases, with 12 bases between the two germline ends. This CDR3 reads CASSIAGFGYTF. The CDR3 nucleotides are TGTGCCAGTAGCATTGCGGGGTTTGGCTACACCTTC.

A few counts support this clone. The chain combines TRBV14 with TRBJ2-3; 8 positions match TRBD2. The CDR3 covers 15 residues. Per germline, CDR1 SGHDN and CDR2 FVKESK. Trimming took 1 base from V and 4 from J; bases not matched to a gene: 4. CDR3 sequence: CASSQVAGGADTQYF. CDR3 coding DNA: TGTGCCAGCAGCCAAGTGGCGGGGGGAGCAGATACGCAGTATTTT.

This clone was picked up one time. CDR3 in DNA: TGTGCCAGCAGCTTGGGACTAGCGGGGCGCACAGATACGCAGTATTTT. Amino acid sequence: CASSLGLAGRTDTQYF. V and J are TRBV5-4 and TRBJ2-3, with TRBD2 identical over 11 bases. The trim removed 0 bases at V and 1 base at J, leaving 1 base unmatched. The CDR3 contains 16 residues. The germline V gene has CDR1 SGHNT and CDR2 YYREEE (reference sequence).

CDR3 DNA sequence: TGTGCCATCAGTCGGGAGTCCTACAATGAGCAGTTCTTC. Translation: CAISRESYNEQFF. The chain employs TRBV10-3 and TRBJ2-1, with a possible D match to TRBD2 (6 bases). Germline values: CDR1 ENHRY, CDR2 SYGVKD. The CDR3 spans 13 residues. Trimming cost V 5 bases and J 1 base, with 6 bases left between them.

The chain couples TRBV25-1 to TRBJ2-1; TRBD2 might be the D (5 bases). The CDR3 spans 15 residues. Germline lookup yields CDR1 MGHDK and CDR2 SYGVNS. V lost 1 base, J lost 6 bases, and 13 bases lay in between. In DNA, the CDR3 is TGTGCCAGCAGTGAATCGAGGGTCCCAGGCAATGAGCAGTTCTTC. Protein: CASSESRVPGNEQFF.

The chain couples TRBV7-2 to TRBJ2-2; perhaps TRBD1 as D (5 bases). This CDR3 is built from 14 residues. Between the trimmed V and J ends, which lost 5 bases and 1 base, there was a span of 8 bases. Germline V CDR1 and CDR2: SGHTA, FQGNSA. The CDR3 DNA reads as TGTGCCAGCAGCCGGCAGGGGAACACCGGGGAGCTGTTTTTT. Its protein product is CASSRQGNTGELFF. The whole variable domain, remainder taken from reference TRBV7-2 and TRBJ2-2, is GAGVSQSPSNKVTEKGKDVELRCDPISGHTALYWYRQSLGQGLEFLIYFQGNSAPDKSGLPSDRFSAERTGGSVSTLTIQRTQQEDSAVYLCASSRQGNTGELFFGEGSRLTVL.

The chain is built from TRBV7-8 and TRBJ2-3; 11 bases fit TRBD2. V was pared by 10 bases and J by 0 bases, with 15 bases of the junction left unmatched. The length of the CDR3 is 18 residues. Germline CDR1 reads SGHVS; CDR2 reads FQNEAQ. CDR3 DNA sequence: TGTGCCACCACTTTTACAGTAGCGGGAGGGGCTAGCACAGATACGCAGTATTTT. Protein product: CATTFTVAGGASTDTQYF.